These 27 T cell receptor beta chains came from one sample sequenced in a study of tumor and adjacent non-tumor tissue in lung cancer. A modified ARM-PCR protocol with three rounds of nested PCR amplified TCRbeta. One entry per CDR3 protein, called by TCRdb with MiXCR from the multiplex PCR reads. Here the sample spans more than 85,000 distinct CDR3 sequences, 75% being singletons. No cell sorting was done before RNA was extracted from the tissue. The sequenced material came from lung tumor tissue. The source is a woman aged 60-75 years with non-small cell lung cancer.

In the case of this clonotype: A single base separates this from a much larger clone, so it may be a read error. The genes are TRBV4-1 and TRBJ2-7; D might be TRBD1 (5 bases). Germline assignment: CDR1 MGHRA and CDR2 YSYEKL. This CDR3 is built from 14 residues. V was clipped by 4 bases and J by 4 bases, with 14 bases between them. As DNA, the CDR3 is TGCGCCAGCAGCCGTGTACAGGACATTTACGAGCAGTACTTC. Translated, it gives CASSRVQDIYEQYF.

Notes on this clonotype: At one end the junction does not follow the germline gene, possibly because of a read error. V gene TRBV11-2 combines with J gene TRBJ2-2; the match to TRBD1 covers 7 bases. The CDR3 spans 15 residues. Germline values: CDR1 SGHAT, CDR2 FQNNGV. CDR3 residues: CASSLQTGRTWELFF. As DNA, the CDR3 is TGTGCCAGCAGCCTACAGACAGGGCGCACCTGGGAGCTGTTTTTT.

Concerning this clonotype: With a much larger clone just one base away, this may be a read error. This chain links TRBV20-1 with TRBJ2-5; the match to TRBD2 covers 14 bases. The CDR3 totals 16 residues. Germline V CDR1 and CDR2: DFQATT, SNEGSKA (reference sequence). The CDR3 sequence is CSDRGPTSGRGETQYF. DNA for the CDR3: TGCAGTGATAGAGGCCCGACTAGCGGGAGGGGGGAGACCCAGTACTTC.

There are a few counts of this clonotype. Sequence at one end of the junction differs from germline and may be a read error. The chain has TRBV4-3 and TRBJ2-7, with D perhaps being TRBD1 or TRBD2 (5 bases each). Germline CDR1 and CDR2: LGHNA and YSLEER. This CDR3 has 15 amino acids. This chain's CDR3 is CASSHDRGGTYEQYF. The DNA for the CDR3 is TGCGCCAGCAGCCATGATCGAGGTGGGACCTATGAGCAGTACTTC.

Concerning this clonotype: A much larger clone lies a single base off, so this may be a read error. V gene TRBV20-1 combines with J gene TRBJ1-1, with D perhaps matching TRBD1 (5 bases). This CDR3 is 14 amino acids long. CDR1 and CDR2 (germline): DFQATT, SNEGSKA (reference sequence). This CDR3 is CTASTPGRDTEAFF. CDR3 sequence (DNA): TGCACTGCCTCAACGCCGGGGCGCGACACTGAAGCTTTCTTT.

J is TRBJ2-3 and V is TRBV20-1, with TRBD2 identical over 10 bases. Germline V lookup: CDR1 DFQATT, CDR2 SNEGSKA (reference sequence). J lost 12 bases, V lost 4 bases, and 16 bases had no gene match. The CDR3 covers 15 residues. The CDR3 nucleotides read TGCAGTGCTATTTCTAGCGGGGGAAACACAGATAAACAGTATTTT. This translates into CSAISSGGNTDKQYF.

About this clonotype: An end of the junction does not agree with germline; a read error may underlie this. CDR3 protein: CATGRDGGRGNEQFF. DNA for the CDR3: TGTGCCACCGGCAGAGACGGAGGGAGAGGAAATGAGCAGTTCTTC. V is TRBV15 and J is TRBJ2-1; D possibly corresponds to TRBD2 (6 bases). Germline lookup yields CDR1 LNHNV and CDR2 YYDKDF (reference sequence). The CDR3 extends over 15 amino acids.

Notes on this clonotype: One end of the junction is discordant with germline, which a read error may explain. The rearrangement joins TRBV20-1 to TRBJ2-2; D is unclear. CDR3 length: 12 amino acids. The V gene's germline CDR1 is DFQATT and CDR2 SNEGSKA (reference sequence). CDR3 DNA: TGCAGTCCTAGATCGAAGACCGGTGAGCTGTTTTTT. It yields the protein CSPRSKTGELFF.

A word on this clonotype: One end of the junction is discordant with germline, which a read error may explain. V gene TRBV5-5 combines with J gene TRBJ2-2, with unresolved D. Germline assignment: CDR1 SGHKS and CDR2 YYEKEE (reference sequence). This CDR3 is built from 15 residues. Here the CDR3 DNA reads TGTGCCGGCAGCAGGATGGGCAGGAACACCGGGGAGCTGTTTTTT. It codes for CAGSRMGRNTGELFF.

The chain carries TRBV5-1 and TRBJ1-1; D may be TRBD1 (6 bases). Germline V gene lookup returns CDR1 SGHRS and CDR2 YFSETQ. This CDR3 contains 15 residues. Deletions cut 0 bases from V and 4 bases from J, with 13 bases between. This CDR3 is CASSLETVGATEAFF. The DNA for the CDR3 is TGCGCCAGCAGCTTGGAGACTGTGGGGGCCACTGAAGCTTTCTTT.

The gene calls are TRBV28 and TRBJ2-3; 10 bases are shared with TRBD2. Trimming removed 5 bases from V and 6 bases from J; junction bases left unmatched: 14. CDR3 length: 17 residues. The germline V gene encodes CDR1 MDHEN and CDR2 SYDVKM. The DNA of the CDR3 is TGTGCCAGCAGTCCCGACGGGTATAGCGGGGGGAGGGATACGCAGTATTTT. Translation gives CASSPDGYSGGRDTQYF.

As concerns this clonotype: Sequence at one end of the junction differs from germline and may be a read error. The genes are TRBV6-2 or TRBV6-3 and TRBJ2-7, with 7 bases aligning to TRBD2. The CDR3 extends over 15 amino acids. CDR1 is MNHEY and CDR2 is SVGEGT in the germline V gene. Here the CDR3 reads CVSSTLAARTYEQYF. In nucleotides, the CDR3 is TGTGTCAGCAGCACCCTAGCGGCTCGTACCTACGAGCAGTATTTC.

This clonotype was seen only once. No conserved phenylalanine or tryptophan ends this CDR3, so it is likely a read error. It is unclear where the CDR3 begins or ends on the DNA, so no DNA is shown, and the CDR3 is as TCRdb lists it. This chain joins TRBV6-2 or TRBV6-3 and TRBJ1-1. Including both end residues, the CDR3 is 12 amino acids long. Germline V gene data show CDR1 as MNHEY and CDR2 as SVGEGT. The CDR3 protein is CTSREYSTEAIS.

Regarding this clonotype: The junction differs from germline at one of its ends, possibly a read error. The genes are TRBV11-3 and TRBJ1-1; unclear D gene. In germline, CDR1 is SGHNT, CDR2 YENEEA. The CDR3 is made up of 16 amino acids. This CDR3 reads CGSSSRLRRDDSETFF. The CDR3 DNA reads TGTGGCAGCAGCTCTAGGCTCCGTCGGGATGACTCTGAAACTTTCTTT.

This CDR3 reads CAIRQGAYEQYF. The CDR3, as DNA: TGTGCCATCAGACAGGGAGCCTACGAGCAGTACTTC. This chain connects TRBV12-3 or TRBV12-4 to TRBJ2-7; 7 nucleotides line up with TRBD1. CDR3 size: 12 residues. The junction had 5 bases not matched to a gene; V was cut back by 10 bases and J by 2 bases.

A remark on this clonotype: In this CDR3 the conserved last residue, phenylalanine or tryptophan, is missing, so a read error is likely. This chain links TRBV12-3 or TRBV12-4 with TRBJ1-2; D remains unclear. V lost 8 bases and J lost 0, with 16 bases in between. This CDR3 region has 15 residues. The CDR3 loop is CASRLGSGTNYGYTL. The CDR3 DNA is TGTGCCAGCCGCCTGGGAAGCGGAACTAACTATGGCTACACCTTA.

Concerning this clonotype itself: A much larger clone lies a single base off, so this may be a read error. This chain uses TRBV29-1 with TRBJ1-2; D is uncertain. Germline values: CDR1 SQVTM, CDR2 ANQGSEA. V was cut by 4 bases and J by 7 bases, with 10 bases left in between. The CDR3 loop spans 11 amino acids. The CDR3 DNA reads TGCAGCGTTGTCCAGTGTGGTGGCTACACCTTC. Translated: CSVVQCGGYTF.

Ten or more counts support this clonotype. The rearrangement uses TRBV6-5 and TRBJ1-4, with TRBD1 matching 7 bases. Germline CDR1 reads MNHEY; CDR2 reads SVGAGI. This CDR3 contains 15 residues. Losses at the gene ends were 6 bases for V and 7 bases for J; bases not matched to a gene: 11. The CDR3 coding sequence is TGTGCCAGCAGCCGTGTCCACAGGGGAGGTGAAAAACTGTTTTTT. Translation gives CASSRVHRGGEKLFF.

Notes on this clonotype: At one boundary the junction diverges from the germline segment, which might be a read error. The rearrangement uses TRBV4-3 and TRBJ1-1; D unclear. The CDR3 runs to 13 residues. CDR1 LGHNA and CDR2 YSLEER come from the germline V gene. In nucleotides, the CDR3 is TGCGCCTGCAACCAAGATTCTGCACGGGAAGTTTTCTTT. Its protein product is CACNQDSAREVFF.

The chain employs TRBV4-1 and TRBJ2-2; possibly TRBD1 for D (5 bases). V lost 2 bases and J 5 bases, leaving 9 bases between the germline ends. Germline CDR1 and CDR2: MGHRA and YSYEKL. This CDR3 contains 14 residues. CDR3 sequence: CASSQPPGTGELFF. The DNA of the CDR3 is TGCGCCAGCAGCCAACCTCCAGGGACCGGGGAGCTGTTTTTT.

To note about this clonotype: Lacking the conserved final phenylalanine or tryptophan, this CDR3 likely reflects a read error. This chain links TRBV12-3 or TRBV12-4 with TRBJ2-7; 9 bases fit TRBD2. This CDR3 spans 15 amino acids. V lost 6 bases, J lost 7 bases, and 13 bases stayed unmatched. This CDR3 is CASSSIEGLAYEQYL. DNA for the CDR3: TGTGCCAGCAGCTCTATTGAGGGACTAGCTTATGAGCAGTACTTA.

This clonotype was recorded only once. The CDR3 DNA reads TGTGCCAGCTGCATAGATTCGGGGAGTGGCACTGAAGCTTTCTTT. Translating it yields CASCIDSGSGTEAFF. The genes are TRBV11-3 and TRBJ1-1; D gene ambiguous. The CDR3 is made up of 15 amino acids. Looked up from germline, CDR1 is SGHNT and CDR2 is YENEEA. Trimming removed 8 bases from V and 4 bases from J, with 20 bases in between.

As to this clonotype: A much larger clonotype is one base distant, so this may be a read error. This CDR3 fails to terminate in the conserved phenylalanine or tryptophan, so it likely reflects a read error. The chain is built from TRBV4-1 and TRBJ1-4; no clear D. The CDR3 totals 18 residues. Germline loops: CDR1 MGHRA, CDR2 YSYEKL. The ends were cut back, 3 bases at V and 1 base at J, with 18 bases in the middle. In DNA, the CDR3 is TGCGCCAGCAGCCAGGGGTTCCCTCTAGCTGGAACTAATGAAAAACTGTTTCTT. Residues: CASSQGFPLAGTNEKLFL.

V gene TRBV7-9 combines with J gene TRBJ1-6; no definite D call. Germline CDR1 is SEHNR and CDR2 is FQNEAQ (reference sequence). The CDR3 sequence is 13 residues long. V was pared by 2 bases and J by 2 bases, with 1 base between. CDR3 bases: TGTGCCAGCAGCTTAACCTATAATTCACCCCTCCACTTT. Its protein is CASSLTYNSPLHF.

The CDR3 loop reads CSASGLTRELFF. CDR3 coding DNA: TGCAGTGCTAGTGGGTTGACAAGGGAGCTGTTTTTT. The chain combines TRBV20-1 with TRBJ2-2, with unresolved D. The CDR3 consists of 12 residues. V was clipped by 3 bases and J by 9 bases, with 11 bases between them. Germline values: CDR1 DFQATT, CDR2 SNEGSKA (reference sequence).

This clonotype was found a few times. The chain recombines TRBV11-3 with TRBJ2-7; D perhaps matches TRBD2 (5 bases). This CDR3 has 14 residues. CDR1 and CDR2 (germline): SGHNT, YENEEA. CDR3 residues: CVSSLDTGTYEQYV. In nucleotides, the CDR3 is TGTGTCAGCAGCTTAGATACGGGAACCTACGAACAGTACGTC.

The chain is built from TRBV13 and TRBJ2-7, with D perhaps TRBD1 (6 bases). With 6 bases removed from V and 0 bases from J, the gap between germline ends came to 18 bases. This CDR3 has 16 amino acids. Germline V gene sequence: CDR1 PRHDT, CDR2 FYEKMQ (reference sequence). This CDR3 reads CASSLLTRGISYEQYF. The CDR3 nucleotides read TGTGCCAGCAGTTTATTAACCAGGGGCATCTCCTACGAGCAGTACTTC. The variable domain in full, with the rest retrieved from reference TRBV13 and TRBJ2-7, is AAGVIQSPRHLIKEKRETATLKCYPIPRHDTVYWYQQGPGQDPQFLISFYEKMQSDKGSIPDRFSAQQFSDYHSELNMSSLELGDSALYFCASSLLTRGISYEQYFGPGTRLTVT.